The clone carrying this T cell receptor beta chain was counted a single time. Its antigen remains unknown. The donors were part of the validation cohort, which consisted of about 120 subjects and was separate from the first cohort of 666 subjects. Here immunoSEQ multiplex PCR was the method, and the copy in TCRdb shows in-frame clones only, minus some. The sample has about 120,000 clones; about nine tenths are singletons. Trimming pared 3 bases from V and 10 bases from J, leaving 14 bases between. Per the germline V gene, CDR1 is SGHDT and CDR2 is YYEEEE. The CDR3 has 13 amino acids. This specimen comes from a study of cytomegalovirus exposure and HLA in healthy donors. Study outcomes and limitations: Clusters of TCRs from the first cohort tended to co-occur in the 95 to 150 validation repertoires (as a later analysis found). Across donors, most TCRs were seen rarely, yet some public ones were widespread.

The chain links TRBV5-6 to TRBJ2-4; D is undetermined. The origin of this receptor is a woman between 18 and 29 years old in good health and CMV-seronegative. The sequenced material came from PBMCs. The DNA of the CDR3 is TGTGCCAGCAGCTCCACGTCCGAGGTTATTCAGTACTTC. It codes for CASSSTSEVIQYF.